What follows are 24 T cell receptor beta chains derived from one specimen sequenced in a study of T cell responses to AZD1222 COVID-19 vaccine. Only in-frame clones appear in the TCRdb table, and some are missing; sequencing was by immunoSEQ multiplex PCR. Of about 90,000 clones in the sample, about 85% were seen once. Sequenced here: peripheral blood, sampled 28 days after the second AZD1222 dose. The receptors originated from an adult who received the AZD1222 COVID-19 vaccine.

The genes are TRBV2 and TRBJ2-1; 13 bases fit TRBD2. Germline assignment: CDR1 SNHLY and CDR2 FYNNEI. V gave up 6 bases and J gave up 0 bases; unmatched junction bases: 2. The CDR3 runs 16 residues. The chain's CDR3 is CASSGLAGDSYNEQFF. The CDR3 region has the DNA TGTGCCAGCAGCGGACTAGCGGGGGACTCCTACAATGAGCAGTTCTTC. The full variable domain, its missing parts supplied by reference TRBV2 and TRBJ2-1, is EPEVTQTPSHQVTQMGQEVILRCVPISNHLYFYWYRQILGQKVEFLVSFYNNEISEKSEIFDDQFSVERPDGSNFTLKIRSTKLEDSAMYFCASSGLAGDSYNEQFFGPGTRLTVL.

This rearrangement joins TRBV24-1 to TRBJ2-1; D ambiguous. CDR3 size: 13 residues. The V and J ends lost 0 bases and 8 bases respectively, with 7 bases between them. CDR1 KGHDR and CDR2 SFDVKD come from the germline V gene. CDR3 coding DNA: TGTGCCACCAGTGATTTGTCCGAGGATGAGCAGTTCTTC. Protein sequence: CATSDLSEDEQFF.

The chain uses TRBV12-3 or TRBV12-4 and TRBJ2-3; D not certain. CDR3 length: 11 amino acids. Between the trimmed V and J ends, which lost 6 bases and 1 base, there was a span of 2 bases. CDR3 region: CASRRTDTQYF. The CDR3 DNA is TGTGCCAGCAGACGCACAGATACGCAGTATTTT.

The chain links TRBV19 to TRBJ1-1; TRBD1 agrees at 8 bases. The ends lost 7 bases at V and 5 bases at J; junction bases unmatched: 9. This CDR3 comprises 14 residues. Germline CDR1 is LNHDA and CDR2 is SQIVND (reference sequence). DNA for the CDR3: TGTGCCAGTAAAGCGGCAGGGGGCATAACTGAAGCTTTCTTT. Amino acids: CASKAAGGITEAFF.

J is TRBJ1-2 and V is TRBV29-1; D not certain. The CDR3 loop spans 12 amino acids. Germline V gene lookup returns CDR1 SQVTM and CDR2 ANQGSEA. V lost 4 bases and J 4 bases, leaving 10 bases between the germline ends. Here the CDR3 DNA reads TGCAGCGTTGTATGGTCCATCTATGGCTACACCTTC. It yields the protein CSVVWSIYGYTF.

This chain joins TRBV7-9 and TRBJ1-5, with D unclear. Trimming removed 8 bases from V and 2 bases from J, with 10 bases in between. Germline V gives CDR1 SEHNR, CDR2 FQNEAQ (reference sequence). The CDR3 sequence is 13 residues long. DNA of the CDR3: TGTGCCAGCGGTGGGGAGGGCAATCAGCCCCAGCATTTT. Its protein is CASGGEGNQPQHF.

The V and J genes are TRBV2 and TRBJ2-1; 14 nucleotides line up with TRBD2. The germline V gene has CDR1 SNHLY and CDR2 FYNNEI. V shed 10 bases and J 7 bases; nucleotides not matched to a gene: 6. The CDR3 consists of 14 residues. CDR3 sequence: CATLRTSGGNEQFF. In DNA form, the CDR3 reads TGTGCCACACTTCGGACTAGCGGGGGGAATGAGCAGTTCTTC.

The chain employs TRBV7-9 and TRBJ2-4; 12 bases line up with TRBD1. This CDR3 region has 15 residues. Germline V gene data show CDR1 as SEHNR and CDR2 as FQNEAQ (reference sequence). With 5 bases clipped from V and 8 bases from J, the junction kept 7 bases outside the gene matches. The CDR3 reads CASSKGQGAGYIQYF. CDR3 coding DNA: TGTGCCAGCAGCAAGGGACAGGGGGCTGGTTACATTCAGTACTTC. Using reference TRBV7-9 and TRBJ2-4 for the parts outside the CDR3, the full variable domain is DTGVSQNPRHKITKRGQNVTFRCDPISEHNRLYWYRQTLGQGPEFLTYFQNEAQLEKSRLLSDRFSAERPKGSFSTLEIQRTEQGDSAMYLCASSKGQGAGYIQYFGAGTRLSVL.

The chain links TRBV5-1 to TRBJ2-7, with a weak D call TRBD2 (6 bases). This CDR3 region has 13 residues. The V and J ends lost 4 bases and 4 bases respectively, with 12 bases between them. Per germline, CDR1 SGHRS and CDR2 YFSETQ. The CDR3 is CASSAGLYYEQYF. CDR3 bases: TGCGCCAGCAGCGCGGGACTTTATTACGAGCAGTACTTC.

J is TRBJ2-1 and V is TRBV7-3; 13 nucleotides agree with TRBD2. This CDR3 has 16 residues. With V trimmed by 0 bases and J by 10 bases, 6 bases remained unmatched. Germline V gives CDR1 SGHTA, CDR2 FQGTGA. The CDR3 is CASSLTGTSGKGEQFF. For the CDR3, the DNA is TGTGCCAGCAGCTTAACCGGGACTAGCGGGAAAGGAGAGCAGTTCTTC.

This sequence joins TRBV5-1 and TRBJ2-7; tentatively, D is TRBD1 or TRBD2 (5 bases each). Trimming took 4 bases from V and 5 from J, leaving 19 bases between them. Germline-derived CDR1 and CDR2 are SGHRS and YFSETQ. The CDR3 runs to 15 residues. This chain's CDR3 is CASSRIGTEGNEQYF. CDR3 in DNA: TGCGCCAGCAGCCGCATTGGGACCGAAGGCAACGAGCAGTACTTC.

CDR3 sequence reads: CAWSVSGVGFDQPQHF. CDR3 nucleotides: TGTGCCTGGAGTGTATCGGGGGTAGGGTTTGATCAGCCCCAGCATTTT. The rearrangement joins TRBV30 to TRBJ1-5; TRBD1 is a possible D gene (5 bases). This CDR3 has 16 residues. Per the germline V gene, CDR1 is GTSNPN and CDR2 is SVGIG (reference sequence). Between the trimmed V and J ends, which lost 0 bases and 5 bases, there was a span of 17 bases.

The gene calls are TRBV5-1 and TRBJ2-2; 9 bases align to TRBD1. Germline-derived CDR1 and CDR2 are SGHRS and YFSETQ. The CDR3 consists of 15 residues. The V and J ends lost 7 bases and 4 bases, in that order; junction bases with no gene match: 8. The CDR3 nucleotides read TGCGCCAGCTACCCGGGACAGGGAGGCACCGGGGAGCTGTTTTTT. Translating gives CASYPGQGGTGELFF.

This chain links TRBV28 with TRBJ2-7; TRBD2 agrees at 9 bases. The V gene's germline CDR1 is MDHEN and CDR2 SYDVKM. The trim removed 4 bases at V and 6 bases at J, leaving 10 bases unmatched. CDR3 length: 15 residues. CDR3 DNA: TGTGCCAGCAGTTCGGGTAGCGGGAGCCCAAGCGAGCAGTACTTC. Encoded protein: CASSSGSGSPSEQYF.

The CDR3, as DNA: TGTGCCAGCAGCTTCCCGACCGGGACAGGGGACTCAGATACGCAGTATTTT. As protein: CASSFPTGTGDSDTQYF. The J gene is TRBJ2-3, the V gene TRBV7-6; TRBD1 matches at 10 bases. V lost 3 bases to trimming and J lost 4 bases; unmatched junction nucleotides: 10. Germline V gene sequence: CDR1 SGHVS, CDR2 FNYEAQ. The CDR3 loop spans 17 amino acids.

The V gene is TRBV7-8, the J gene TRBJ2-7, with 9 bases lining up with TRBD1. V shed 2 bases, J shed 4 bases, and the junction held 6 bases outside the gene matches. The CDR3 consists of 15 residues. The germline gives CDR1 SGHVS, CDR2 FQNEAQ. The chain's CDR3 is CASSLLPQGAYEQYF. CDR3 in DNA: TGTGCCAGCAGCTTACTCCCACAGGGGGCTTACGAGCAGTACTTC. Full variable domain (missing parts from reference TRBV7-8 and TRBJ2-7): GAGVSQSPRYKVAKRGQDVALRCDPISGHVSLFWYQQALGQGPEFLTYFQNEAQLDKSGLPSDRFFAERPEGSVSTLKIQRTQQEDSAVYLCASSLLPQGAYEQYFGPGTRLTVT.

The chain couples TRBV28 to TRBJ2-7, with D possibly being TRBD1 or TRBD2 (6 bases each). This CDR3 comprises 15 residues. V was trimmed by 4 bases and J by 3 bases, leaving 16 bases between them. Germline V lookup: CDR1 MDHEN, CDR2 SYDVKM. For the CDR3, the DNA is TGTGCCAGCAGTTCAAGTGGAGGGACACACTACGAGCAGTACTTC. Translated: CASSSSGGTHYEQYF.

The chain links TRBV7-8 to TRBJ1-5; TRBD1 is a possible D gene (5 bases). The germline V gene has CDR1 SGHVS and CDR2 FQNEAQ. The V end lost 5 bases, the J end lost 2 bases, and 19 bases lay between the germline ends. This CDR3 has 17 residues. The CDR3 loop reads CASSLGARGGGNQPQHF. In DNA form, the CDR3 reads TGTGCCAGCAGCCTAGGGGCGCGGGGTGGGGGCAATCAGCCCCAGCATTTT.

The genes are TRBV5-5 and TRBJ1-1; D remains unclear. The CDR3 is 17 amino acids. V gave up 1 base and J gave up 0 bases, with 16 bases separating them. Germline V gene lookup returns CDR1 SGHKS and CDR2 YYEKEE (reference sequence). For the CDR3, the DNA is TGTGCCAGCAGCTTGTCTGCGTCCCTCGCAATGAACACTGAAGCTTTCTTT. Encoded protein: CASSLSASLAMNTEAFF.

The rearrangement links TRBV28 to TRBJ1-1; the match to TRBD1 covers 9 bases. The CDR3 totals 15 residues. V was pared by 3 bases and J by 6 bases, with 8 bases of the junction left unmatched. Germline V gene lookup returns CDR1 MDHEN and CDR2 SYDVKM. CDR3: CASSLRTGVWSEAFF. The CDR3 DNA reads as TGTGCCAGCAGTTTGAGGACAGGGGTGTGGTCTGAAGCTTTCTTT.

The gene calls are TRBV4-3 and TRBJ1-2, with 7 bases identical to TRBD1. J lost 8 bases, V lost 3 bases, and 6 bases had no gene match. This CDR3 spans 13 amino acids. Germline CDR1 and CDR2: LGHNA and YSLEER. As DNA, the CDR3 is TGCGCCAGCAGCCAGACAGGGCTAGGAGGCTACACCTTC. It yields the protein CASSQTGLGGYTF.

This chain uses TRBV10-3 with TRBJ2-4; either TRBD1 or TRBD2 may fit D (5 bases each). The CDR3 runs to 17 residues. V lost 4 bases and J 0 bases, leaving 16 bases between the germline ends. Per germline, CDR1 ENHRY and CDR2 SYGVKD. Here the CDR3 DNA reads TGTGCCATCAGTGGAGGTGGGACCAACATAGCCAAAAACATTCAGTACTTC. Protein product: CAISGGGTNIAKNIQYF.

The chain is built from TRBV29-1 and TRBJ2-7; the D gene is possibly TRBD1 (6 bases). The germline gives CDR1 SQVTM, CDR2 ANQGSEA. The CDR3 runs to 13 residues. With 5 bases removed from V and 0 bases from J, the gap between germline ends came to 11 bases. CDR3 region: CSVKTGFSYEQYF. For the CDR3, the DNA is TGCAGCGTTAAGACAGGTTTCTCCTACGAGCAGTACTTC.

The chain uses TRBV5-1 and TRBJ2-5, with 8 bases aligning to TRBD2. This CDR3 spans 15 amino acids. The J segment lost 5 bases and the V segment lost 0 bases, leaving 6 bases of the junction unmatched. Germline loops: CDR1 SGHRS, CDR2 YFSETQ. CDR3 residues: CASSLGGRLAETQYF. The CDR3 region has the DNA TGCGCCAGCAGCTTGGGTGGCCGACTAGCGGAGACCCAGTACTTC.